This entry features one TCR beta chain sequence. There is no known antigen for this receptor. The record has no base qualities; no much larger clone is one base away. The ViraFEST assay stimulated PBMC with viral peptide pools and then used TCR sequencing to identify antigen-specific CD4+ T cell clonotypes by expansion. After roughly 11 days of culture, CD4+ T cells were isolated with the EasySep CD4+ T cell isolation kit. Convalescent patients had PCR-confirmed SARS-CoV-2 infection between March and December 2020, before Alpha, Beta and Delta variants emerged in the United States. Each well held two million PBMC cultured in IMDM containing roughly 5% human AB serum, around 9.3 IU/ml IL-2 and gentamicin, along with around 9.1 ug/ml peptides. An HIV-1 Nef peptide pool was used as the negative control culture condition. On days 3 and 7, half of the culture medium was replaced with fresh IL-2-containing medium. Unless otherwise noted, each peptide stimulation condition was cultured in triplicate wells. Using Ficoll-Paque Plus gradient centrifugation, PBMC were separated from whole blood and then either used fresh or cryopreserved at -140C. Genomic DNA was extracted from cultured CD4+ T cells with the QIAamp micro DNA kit.

The sample belongs to a study of vaccination effects on CD4 cells after COVID-19 (dated by TCRdb to about 2022). At the level of the whole study: Two doses of either the BNT162b2 or the mRNA-1273 mRNA SARS-CoV-2 vaccine were administered to participants. Pre-vaccine samples from a couple of convalescent patients were drawn 16 days and one week before the first dose, 142 and 148 days after COVID-19 diagnosis. SARS-CoV-2 spike-specific CD4+ TCR repertoires were compared before and after mRNA vaccination in COVID-19 convalescent patients and in infection-naive vaccine recipients. A total of over nine COVID-19 convalescent patients and a few SARS-CoV-2-naive healthy vaccine recipients were included in the full study. The Oncomine TCR Beta short-read assay on an Illumina iSeq 100 was used to sequence cultures from other donors in the study. Results and caveats for the whole study, not just this receptor: Marked clonal contraction was observed in both infection-induced and vaccine-induced clones at late post-vaccination timepoints, consistent with waning T cell responses. The study was limited by a small number of convalescent patients and lacked early post-infection timepoints. For convalescent patients, new clones induced by the vaccine made up most of the post-vaccine spike-reactive repertoire, and these new clones were largely distinct from the clones induced by infection.

The method was the immunoSEQ multiplex PCR assay. TCR beta CDR3 sequencing was performed on DNA from the cultured, isolated CD4+ T cells. The original pipeline was this. The analysis removed non-productive TCR sequences, trimmed reads to the CDR3 region, and retained only CDR3s that were 7 or more amino acids long. Antigen-specific clonotypes were identified using the MANAFEST web app by comparison of expansion in peptide wells against reference cultures. To count as positive, a clone had to show expansion at FDR<0.05 compared with the reference and with all other wells, an odds ratio above 5, and a frequency above 0.1% in two replicate wells. A clonotype was defined as cross-reactive if the clonotype was significantly expanded both in SARS-CoV-2 spike wells and in at least one common cold coronavirus spike condition. Levenshtein distance calculated with the stringdist R package was used to assess CDR3 similarity, and unrooted trees were constructed with ape in R 3.6.1. What TCRdb holds here is the immuneACCESS table cut down to in-frame rearrangements. Part of the clones is not present; checked against another copy, under half of the missing clones reflect an unresolved V gene, and the others are unexplained. V and J calls and clone size are those listed in that table; D and trimming were worked out from the DNA. The sample table contains 60,000 to 75,000 clones; only one count was recorded for over 60% of them. The top ten hold under 6% of the sample.

CDR1 SGHNT and CDR2 YENEEA were looked up in the germline V gene. From its cysteine to its phenylalanine, the CDR3 spans 15 amino acids. Solely the CDR3 DNA is kept, with 45 bases framed from the first base. For this chain, trimming is 5 bases at the V end and 0 bases at the J end, and the number of junction bases without a gene match is 4. This TCR was sampled from a human donor who had a prior SARS-CoV-2 infection. The material sequenced was CD4+ T cells from PBMCs cultured with HIV peptides, taken before COVID-19 vaccination. The cell subset or site label of this sample denotes: HIV-1 Nef peptide pool negative control/reference culture. The chain employs TRBV11-3 and TRBJ2-1; the central 7 bases match TRBD2. The CDR3 protein is CASSGVAGSYNEQFF. In nucleotide form, the sequence is TGTGCCAGCAGCGGGGTAGCGGGCTCCTACAATGAGCAGTTCTTC.